One sample yielded the 31 T cell receptor beta chains listed below, sequenced in a study of blood T cell repertoires in COVID-19 (TCRdb year 2020). The library was built by means of the immunoSEQ multiplex PCR assay. TCRdb carries this immuneACCESS record with in-frame sequences only. Its versions omit some clonotypes, under half of them owing to an unresolved V gene in the studies checked, with the rest unexplained. Across this sample there are some 110,000 clones, with roughly 80% seen only once. The ten largest make up roughly 8.2% of the sample. Sequenced: peripheral blood. Source of these receptors: a man in his 70s with acute or convalescent COVID-19.

The genes are TRBV6-5 and TRBJ1-2, with 8 bases lining up with TRBD1. The junction had 10 bases not matched to a gene; V was cut back by 4 bases and J by 3 bases. There are 16 residues in the CDR3. The germline CDR1 and CDR2 sequences are MNHEY and SVGAGI. This chain's CDR3 is CASSSPWTGRDYGYTF. CDR3 DNA sequence: TGTGCCAGCAGTTCCCCCTGGACAGGGAGGGACTATGGCTACACCTTC.

CDR3 bases: TGTGCCAGCAGCTTGACAGGGAAAGACGATGAGCAGTTCTTC. The encoded protein is CASSLTGKDDEQFF. This chain uses TRBV7-9 with TRBJ2-1, with TRBD1 matching over 7 bases. The CDR3 has 14 residues. Germline assignment: CDR1 SEHNR and CDR2 FQNEAQ (reference sequence). V dropped 3 bases and J dropped 8; count of bases not matched to a gene: 7.

The chain is built from TRBV6-6 and TRBJ1-1; 9 bases fit TRBD1. Per germline, CDR1 MNHNY and CDR2 SVGAGI (reference sequence). The CDR3 covers 18 residues. The trim removed 5 bases at V and 0 bases at J, leaving 13 bases unmatched. The CDR3 loop reads CASSPLTGTGNVNTEAFF. DNA for the CDR3: TGTGCCAGCAGTCCACTCACGGGGACAGGGAATGTGAACACTGAAGCTTTCTTT.

V and J are TRBV27 and TRBJ1-4; D is unresolved. CDR1 and CDR2 from the germline V gene are MNHEY and SMNVEV (reference sequence). This CDR3 has 14 residues. The V end was cut by 7 bases, the J end by 3 bases, with 12 bases between. The CDR3 loop reads CASKEVMANEKLFF. DNA for the CDR3: TGTGCCAGCAAGGAGGTGATGGCTAATGAAAAACTGTTTTTT.

The V gene is TRBV28, the J gene TRBJ2-3; weak D call: TRBD1 (6 bases). The germline V gene encodes CDR1 MDHEN and CDR2 SYDVKM. V was pared by 6 bases and J by 1 base, with 17 bases between. The CDR3 sequence is 16 residues long. The CDR3 nucleotides are TGTGCCAGCAGAAACTACAGGGAGAGCGGCACAGATACGCAGTATTTT. It is translated as CASRNYRESGTDTQYF.

This rearrangement joins TRBV2 to TRBJ2-2; TRBD1 agrees at 7 bases. Germline assignment: CDR1 SNHLY and CDR2 FYNNEI. This CDR3 contains 16 residues. The junction had 5 bases not matched to a gene; V was cut back by 4 bases and J by 0 bases. CDR3 region: CASSGDRASNTGELFF. DNA for the CDR3: TGTGCCAGCAGTGGCGACAGGGCCTCGAACACCGGGGAGCTGTTTTTT.

The chain is built from TRBV9 and TRBJ2-2; TRBD2 matches 9 bases. CDR1 is SGDLS, CDR2 YYNGEE, per germline. The J segment lost 2 bases and the V segment lost 0 bases, leaving 5 bases of the junction unmatched. The CDR3 is made up of 17 amino acids. The CDR3 here is CASSVAGTSHNTGELFF. For the CDR3, the DNA is TGTGCCAGCAGCGTAGCTGGGACTAGCCATAACACCGGGGAGCTGTTTTTT.

CDR3 coding DNA: TGTGCCAGCAGTGAAGGAGGACAGATCAACTATGGCTACACCTTC. Its protein product is CASSEGGQINYGYTF. The chain recombines TRBV2 with TRBJ1-2; tentatively, D is TRBD1 (6 bases). CDR3 length: 15 residues. CDR1 is SNHLY and CDR2 is FYNNEI in the germline V gene. The V end was cut by 1 base, the J end by 2 bases, with 11 bases between.

This rearrangement joins TRBV5-1 to TRBJ1-4, with 7 bases fitting TRBD1. The CDR3 spans 15 residues. Trimming cost V 4 bases and J 5 bases; bases outside gene matches: 8. Germline assignment: CDR1 SGHRS and CDR2 YFSETQ. CDR3 amino acids: CASSAPTGNNEKLFF. The DNA of the CDR3 is TGCGCCAGCAGCGCCCCGACAGGGAACAATGAAAAACTGTTTTTT. The entire variable domain, with the rest obtained from reference TRBV5-1 and TRBJ1-4, is as follows: KAGVTQTPRYLIKTRGQQVTLSCSPISGHRSVSWYQQTPGQGLQFLFEYFSETQRNKGNFPGRFSGRQFSNSRSEMNVSTLELGDSALYLCASSAPTGNNEKLFFGSGTQLSVL.

This rearrangement joins TRBV19 to TRBJ1-2; TRBD1 matches at 7 bases. Trimming removed 6 bases from V and 8 bases from J; junction bases left unmatched: 12. CDR3 length: 14 residues. Germline V gene data show CDR1 as LNHDA and CDR2 as SQIVND (reference sequence). In DNA, the CDR3 is TGTGCCAGTAGCCAAGACAGGGCCCCGGCGGGCTACACCTTC. Residues: CASSQDRAPAGYTF.

The rearrangement joins TRBV7-9 to TRBJ1-4, with TRBD1 matching 9 bases. This CDR3 is built from 15 residues. The trim removed 5 bases at V and 7 bases at J, leaving 8 bases unmatched. Germline V gene data show CDR1 as SEHNR and CDR2 as FQNEAQ (reference sequence). CDR3 residues: CASSNGDRAGEKLFF. In nucleotides, the CDR3 is TGTGCCAGCAGCAACGGGGACAGGGCCGGTGAAAAACTGTTTTTT.

The V and J genes are TRBV6-1 and TRBJ1-2, with unresolved D. V lost 0 bases and J 4 bases, leaving 6 bases between the germline ends. The CDR3 spans 13 residues. CDR1 and CDR2 from the germline V gene are MNHNS and SASEGT. The CDR3, as DNA: TGTGCCAGCAGTGAAGCGTCTCTCTATGGCTACACCTTC. Residues: CASSEASLYGYTF.

This clone showed up just a few times. This chain links TRBV29-1 with TRBJ2-7, with a tentative D call TRBD1 (6 bases). In germline, CDR1 is SQVTM, CDR2 ANQGSEA. Trimming shortened V by 5 bases and J by 1 base, and 9 bases separated the two germline ends. The CDR3 extends over 12 amino acids. CDR3 bases: TGCAGCGTTTCCGGACAGTCCTACGAGCAGTACTTC. Its translation is CSVSGQSYEQYF.

J is TRBJ2-6 and V is TRBV19; TRBD1 agrees at 10 bases. There are 17 residues in the CDR3. The trim removed 9 bases at V and 0 bases at J, leaving 8 bases unmatched. The germline CDR1 and CDR2 sequences are LNHDA and SQIVND (reference sequence). The CDR3 nucleotides read TGTGCCAGCCACGGACAGGGGGGAAGCTCTGGGGCCAACGTCCTGACTTTC. Translation: CASHGQGGSSGANVLTF. The full variable domain, its missing parts supplied by reference TRBV19 and TRBJ2-6, is DGGITQSPKYLFRKEGQNVTLSCEQNLNHDAMYWYRQDPGQGLRLIYYSQIVNDFQKGDIAEGYSVSREKKESFPLTVTSAQKNPTAFYLCASHGQGGSSGANVLTFGAGSRLTVL.

This clone was seen more than once but under ten times. This sequence joins TRBV4-1 and TRBJ1-6; D gene unclear. The ends were cut back, 0 bases at V and 10 bases at J, with 16 bases in the middle. The CDR3 contains 16 residues. Germline values: CDR1 MGHRA, CDR2 YSYEKL. Written as DNA, the CDR3 is TGCGCCAGCAGCCAAGATGTCCGGGTTAGAGTGTCACCCCTCCACTTT. It yields the protein CASSQDVRVRVSPLHF.

The chain couples TRBV5-1 to TRBJ1-1; D might be TRBD1 (5 bases). CDR3 length: 15 residues. Trimming removed 5 bases from V and 1 base from J, with 15 bases in between. The V gene's germline CDR1 is SGHRS and CDR2 YFSETQ. CDR3 bases: TGCGCCAGCAGGGGGGGAGAAGTGGGGAACACTGAAGCTTTCTTT. This sequence encodes CASRGGEVGNTEAFF.

This chain's CDR3 is CASSQQRGGLYNEQFF. CDR3 DNA sequence: TGTGCCAGCAGCCAGCAGCGGGGGGGCCTATACAATGAGCAGTTCTTC. This rearrangement joins TRBV3-1 (or the pseudogene TRBV3-2) to TRBJ2-1; TRBD2 agrees at 10 bases. Germline trimming cut 3 bases from V and 4 bases from J; bases unmatched to any gene: 6. Germline assignment: CDR1 LGHDT and CDR2 YNNKEL (reference sequence). The CDR3 length is 16 residues.

This chain links TRBV7-2 with TRBJ2-7; TRBD2 aligns across 9 bases. The V segment lost 4 bases and the J segment 2 bases; nucleotides outside the gene matches: 6. The CDR3 consists of 15 residues. Germline V CDR1 and CDR2: SGHTA, FQGNSA. CDR3 residues: CASSYGSGGTYEQYF. In DNA, the CDR3 is TGTGCCAGCAGCTACGGTAGCGGGGGCACCTACGAGCAGTACTTC.

This CDR3 reads CASSKPVTSGNTIYF. CDR3 nucleotides: TGTGCCAGCAGCAAACCAGTAACCTCTGGAAACACCATATATTTT. The V gene is TRBV2, the J gene TRBJ1-3; no definite D call. V gave up 6 bases and J gave up 0 bases, with 12 bases separating them. The length of the CDR3 is 15 residues. Germline loops: CDR1 SNHLY, CDR2 FYNNEI.

The chain is built from TRBV29-1 and TRBJ2-1; D not certain. V was cut by 7 bases and J by 12 bases, with 19 bases left in between. CDR1 SQVTM and CDR2 ANQGSEA come from the germline V gene. This CDR3 region has 12 residues. This CDR3 reads CSGFGRQIGQFF. The CDR3 DNA sequence: TGCAGCGGGTTTGGCCGACAAATTGGGCAGTTCTTC.

Only a few counts were recorded for this clone. The genes are TRBV5-1 and TRBJ2-6, with a possible D match to TRBD2 (6 bases). V lost 0 bases and J 2 bases, leaving 9 bases between the germline ends. CDR1 is SGHRS and CDR2 is YFSETQ in the germline V gene. CDR3 size: 16 residues. The CDR3 region has the DNA TGCGCCAGCAGCTTGGCAAGCGGGCCTGGGGCCAACGTCCTGACTTTC. Amino acids: CASSLASGPGANVLTF.

The chain combines TRBV30 with TRBJ1-5, with 10 bases identical to TRBD1. J lost 4 bases, V lost 5 bases, and 5 bases had no gene match. Germline V gene sequence: CDR1 GTSNPN, CDR2 SVGIG (reference sequence). The CDR3 consists of 14 residues. The CDR3 loop is CAWCPDRGNQPQHF. The CDR3 DNA reads as TGTGCCTGGTGCCCGGACAGGGGGAATCAGCCCCAGCATTTT.

There are a few counts of this clone. The same CDR3 also results from other DNA sequences found in this sample. The rearrangement uses TRBV6-5 and TRBJ1-2, with 7 positions matching TRBD1. The CDR3 runs to 14 residues. V shed 0 bases, J shed 4 bases, and the junction held 2 bases outside the gene matches. Germline assignment: CDR1 MNHEY and CDR2 SVGAGI. The DNA of the CDR3 is TGTGCCAGCAGTTACTCGAGGGGGCCCTATGGCTACACCTTC. This translates into CASSYSRGPYGYTF.

This clone occurred a few times. The chain recombines TRBV3-1 (or the pseudogene TRBV3-2) with TRBJ1-3; the match to TRBD1 covers 7 bases. The trim removed 3 bases at V and 2 bases at J, leaving 4 bases unmatched. This CDR3 region has 15 residues. Germline V gives CDR1 LGHDT, CDR2 YNNKEL (reference sequence). CDR3 DNA sequence: TGTGCCAGCAGCCATAACACAGGGGCTGGAAACACCATATATTTT. Its translation: CASSHNTGAGNTIYF.

The rearrangement joins TRBV5-1 to TRBJ2-2; D is ambiguous. V lost 0 bases to trimming and J lost 1 base, with 7 bases between them. CDR1 and CDR2 from the germline V gene are SGHRS and YFSETQ. The CDR3 runs 15 residues. CDR3 nucleotides: TGCGCCAGCAGCTTGGAACCTAAGAACACCGGGGAGCTGTTTTTT. It specifies CASSLEPKNTGELFF.

This CDR3 is CASSLAAGGSYNEQFF. The CDR3 bases are TGCGCCAGCAGCTTGGCGGCAGGGGGCTCCTACAATGAGCAGTTCTTC. The chain employs TRBV5-1 and TRBJ2-1; 7 bases are a match to TRBD1. Germline-derived CDR1 and CDR2 are SGHRS and YFSETQ. This CDR3 is built from 16 residues. V was clipped by 0 bases and J by 0 bases; unmatched bases: 3.

The chain employs TRBV6-5 and TRBJ2-5; 7 positions match TRBD1. This CDR3 is 16 amino acids long. Germline V gene data show CDR1 as MNHEY and CDR2 as SVGAGI. With 4 bases clipped from V and 1 base from J, the junction kept 9 bases outside the gene matches. As DNA, the CDR3 is TGTGCCAGCAGTTCAATCCTAGGGACAGTCCAAGAGACCCAGTACTTC. Translation gives CASSSILGTVQETQYF.

The chain employs TRBV3-1 (or the pseudogene TRBV3-2) and TRBJ2-5; the D is unclear. The CDR3 is 16 residues long. V was pared by 1 base and J by 2 bases, with 14 bases between. Germline V lookup: CDR1 LGHDT, CDR2 YNNKEL (reference sequence). CDR3 loop: CASSQGNKAHQETQYF. The CDR3 nucleotides are TGTGCCAGCAGCCAAGGTAACAAAGCGCATCAAGAGACCCAGTACTTC.

This clone was detected only once. The rearrangement joins TRBV21-1 to TRBJ2-3; the D call TRBD1 from the table was never checked on the DNA. TRBV21-1 is tagged as a pseudogene. The CDR3 is made up of 16 amino acids. The CDR3, as DNA: TGTGCCAGCAGCTTCGACCGGGACAGGGAACTAAATACGCAGTATTTT. Protein product: CASSFDRDRELNTQYF.

The rearrangement joins TRBV6-1 to TRBJ2-3; 7 bases agree with TRBD1. This CDR3 region has 16 residues. After removal of 4 bases from V and 1 base from J, the junction contained 8 bases not matched to a gene. Germline CDR1 reads MNHNS; CDR2 reads SASEGT. This CDR3 reads CASSVPRTGRTDTQYF. Here the CDR3 DNA reads TGTGCCAGCAGTGTCCCAAGGACAGGTCGCACAGATACGCAGTATTTT.

This chain uses TRBV19 with TRBJ1-2; 7 nucleotides align to TRBD1. The CDR3 covers 14 residues. Germline V CDR1 and CDR2: LNHDA, SQIVND (reference sequence). Losses at the gene ends were 6 bases for V and 14 bases for J; bases not matched to a gene: 18. CDR3: CASRINTPTGSHTF. CDR3 DNA: TGTGCCAGTAGAATAAATACACCGACAGGGAGTCATACCTTC.